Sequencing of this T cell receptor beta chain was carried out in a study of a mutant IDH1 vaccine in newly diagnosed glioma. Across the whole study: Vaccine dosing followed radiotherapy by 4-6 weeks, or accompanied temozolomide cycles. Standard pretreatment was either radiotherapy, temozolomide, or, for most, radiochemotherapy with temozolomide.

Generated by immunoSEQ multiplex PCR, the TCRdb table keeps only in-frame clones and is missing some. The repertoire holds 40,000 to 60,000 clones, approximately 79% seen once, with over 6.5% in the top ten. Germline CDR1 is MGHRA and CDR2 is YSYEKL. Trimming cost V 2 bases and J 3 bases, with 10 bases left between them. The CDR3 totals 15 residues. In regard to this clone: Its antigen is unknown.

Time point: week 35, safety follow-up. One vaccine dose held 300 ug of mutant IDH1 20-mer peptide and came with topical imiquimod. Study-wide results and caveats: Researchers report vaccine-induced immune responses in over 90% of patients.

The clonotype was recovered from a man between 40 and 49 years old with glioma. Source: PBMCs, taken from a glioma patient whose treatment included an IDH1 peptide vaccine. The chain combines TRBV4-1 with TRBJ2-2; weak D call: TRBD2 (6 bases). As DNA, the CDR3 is TGCGCCAGCAGCCAACGGAGGGGAGACACCGGGGAGCTGTTTTTT. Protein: CASSQRRGDTGELFF.